This T cell receptor beta chain was obtained from a study of blood T cell repertoires in COVID-19. Only in-frame clones appear in the TCRdb table, and some are missing; sequencing was by immunoSEQ multiplex PCR. The sample has 85,000 to 90,000 clones, roughly 83% seen once. Germline trimming cut 3 bases from V and 3 bases from J; bases unmatched to any gene: 4. Germline CDR1 reads SGHRS; CDR2 reads YFSETQ. The CDR3 is made up of 15 amino acids. The TCR originated in a human donor in a cohort sampled during active COVID-19. V is TRBV5-1 and J is TRBJ2-2; 8 nucleotides line up with TRBD1. Sequenced sample: peripheral blood. This CDR3 is CASSWTGPHTGELFF. CDR3 DNA sequence: TGCGCCAGCAGCTGGACAGGGCCCCACACCGGGGAGCTGTTTTTT.